This T cell receptor beta chain was sequenced in a study of OX40 agonist ivuxolimab in advanced cancers. Study-wide findings and caveats: The specificity for antigen of the expanded peripheral T cells was not determined.

TCRdb's copy holds only in-frame clones and misses some; the assay was immunoSEQ multiplex PCR. Among 20,000 to 25,000 clones listed, 70% to 90% were seen once. Germline V gene sequence: CDR1 SGHNT, CDR2 YYREEE (reference sequence). This CDR3 comprises 14 residues. The ends were cut back, 0 bases at V and 5 bases at J, with 11 bases in the middle. With respect to this clone: What it binds is unknown.

The input for sequencing was CD4+ or CD8+ T cells sorted from blood, taken in a trial of the OX40 agonist ivuxolimab. The sequence was obtained from an adult with an advanced solid tumor such as melanoma, head and neck, liver or kidney cancer. This chain links TRBV5-4 with TRBJ1-2; D remains ambiguous. The CDR3 here is CASSLAGEWYGYTF. The CDR3 DNA is TGTGCCAGCAGCTTGGCGGGAGAATGGTATGGCTACACCTTC.